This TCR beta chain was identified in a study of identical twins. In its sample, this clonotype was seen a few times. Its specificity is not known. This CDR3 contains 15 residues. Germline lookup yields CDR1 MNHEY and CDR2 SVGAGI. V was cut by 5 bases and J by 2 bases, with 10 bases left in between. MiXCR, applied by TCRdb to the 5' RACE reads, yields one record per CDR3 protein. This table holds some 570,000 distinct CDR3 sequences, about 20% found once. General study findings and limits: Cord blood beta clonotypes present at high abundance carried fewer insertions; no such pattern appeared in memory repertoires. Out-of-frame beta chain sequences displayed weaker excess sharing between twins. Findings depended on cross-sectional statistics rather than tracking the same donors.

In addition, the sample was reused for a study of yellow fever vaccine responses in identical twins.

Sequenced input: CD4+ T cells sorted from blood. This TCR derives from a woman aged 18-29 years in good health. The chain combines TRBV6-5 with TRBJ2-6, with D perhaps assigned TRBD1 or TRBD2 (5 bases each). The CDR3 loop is CASSNPGPGANVLTF. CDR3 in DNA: TGTGCCAGCAGTAACCCGGGGCCTGGGGCCAACGTCCTGACTTTC.